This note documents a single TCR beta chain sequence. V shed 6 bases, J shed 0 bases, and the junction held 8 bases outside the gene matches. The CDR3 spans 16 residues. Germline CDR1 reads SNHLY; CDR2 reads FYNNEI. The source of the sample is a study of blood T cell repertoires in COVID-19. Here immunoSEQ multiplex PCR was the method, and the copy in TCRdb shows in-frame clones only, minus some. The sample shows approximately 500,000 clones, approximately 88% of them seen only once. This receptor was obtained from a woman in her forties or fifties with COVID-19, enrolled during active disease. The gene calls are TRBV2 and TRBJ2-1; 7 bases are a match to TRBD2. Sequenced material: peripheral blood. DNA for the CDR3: TGTGCCAGCAGGTCCTCGCGGGGGAGCTCCTACAATGAGCAGTTCTTC. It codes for CASRSSRGSSYNEQFF.